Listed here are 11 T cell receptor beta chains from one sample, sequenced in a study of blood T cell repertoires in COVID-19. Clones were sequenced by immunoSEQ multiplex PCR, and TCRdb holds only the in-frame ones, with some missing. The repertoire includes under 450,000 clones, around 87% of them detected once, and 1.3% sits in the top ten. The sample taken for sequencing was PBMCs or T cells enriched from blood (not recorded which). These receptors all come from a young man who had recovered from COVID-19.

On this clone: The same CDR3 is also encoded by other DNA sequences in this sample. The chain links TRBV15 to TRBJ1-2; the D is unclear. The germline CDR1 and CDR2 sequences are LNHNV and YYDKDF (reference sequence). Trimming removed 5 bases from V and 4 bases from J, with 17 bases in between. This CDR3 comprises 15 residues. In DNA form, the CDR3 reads TGTGCCACCAGCCCTTCAGGTAACTCCCTCTATGGCTACACCTTC. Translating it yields CATSPSGNSLYGYTF. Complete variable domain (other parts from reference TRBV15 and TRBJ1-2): DAMVIQNPRYQVTQFGKPVTLSCSQTLNHNVMYWYQQKSSQAPKLLFHYYDKDFNNEADTPDNFQSRRPNTSFCFLDIRSPGLGDTAMYLCATSPSGNSLYGYTFGSGTRLTVV.

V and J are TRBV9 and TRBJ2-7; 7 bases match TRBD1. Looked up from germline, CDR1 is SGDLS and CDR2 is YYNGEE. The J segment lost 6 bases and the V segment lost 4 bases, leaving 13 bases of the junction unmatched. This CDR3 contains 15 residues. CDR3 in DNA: TGTGCCAGCAGCCAGGGGGTTGGGACAGTGGGCGAGCAGTACTTC. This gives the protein CASSQGVGTVGEQYF.

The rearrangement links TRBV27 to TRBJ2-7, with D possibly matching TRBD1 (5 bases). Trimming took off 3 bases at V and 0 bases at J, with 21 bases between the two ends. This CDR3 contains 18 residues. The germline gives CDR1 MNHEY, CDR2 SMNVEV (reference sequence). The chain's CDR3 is CASSLLAGLEFSSYEQYF. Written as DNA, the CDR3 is TGTGCCAGCAGTTTGCTGGCAGGGCTAGAATTTAGCTCCTACGAGCAGTACTTC.

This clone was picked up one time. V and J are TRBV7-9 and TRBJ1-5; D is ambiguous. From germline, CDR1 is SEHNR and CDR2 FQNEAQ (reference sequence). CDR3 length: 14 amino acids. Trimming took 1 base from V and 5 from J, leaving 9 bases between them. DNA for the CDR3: TGTGCCAGCAGCTTAGGTAGAGGGTATCAGCCCCAGCATTTT. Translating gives CASSLGRGYQPQHF.

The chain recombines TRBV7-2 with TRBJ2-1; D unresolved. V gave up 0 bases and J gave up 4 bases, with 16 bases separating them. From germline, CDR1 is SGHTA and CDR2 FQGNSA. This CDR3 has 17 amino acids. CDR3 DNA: TGTGCCAGCAGCTTAGCGCTCGGAGTAGCATCATACAATGAGCAGTTCTTC. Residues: CASSLALGVASYNEQFF. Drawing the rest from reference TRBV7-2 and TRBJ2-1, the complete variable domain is GAGVSQSPSNKVTEKGKDVELRCDPISGHTALYWYRQSLGQGLEFLIYFQGNSAPDKSGLPSDRFSAERTGGSVSTLTIQRTQQEDSAVYLCASSLALGVASYNEQFFGPGTRLTVL.

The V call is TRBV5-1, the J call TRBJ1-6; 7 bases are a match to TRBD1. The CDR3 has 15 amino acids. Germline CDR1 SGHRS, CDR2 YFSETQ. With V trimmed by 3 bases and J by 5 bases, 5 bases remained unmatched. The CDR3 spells CASSSSDRDNSPLHF. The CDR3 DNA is TGCGCCAGCAGCTCATCCGACAGGGATAATTCACCCCTCCACTTT.

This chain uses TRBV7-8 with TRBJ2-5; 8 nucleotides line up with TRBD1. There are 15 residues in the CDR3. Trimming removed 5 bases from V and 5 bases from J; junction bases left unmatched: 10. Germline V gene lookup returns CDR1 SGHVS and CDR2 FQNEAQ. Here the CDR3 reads CASSRRTGIGETQYF. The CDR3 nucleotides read TGTGCCAGCAGCCGTAGGACAGGGATTGGGGAGACCCAGTACTTC.

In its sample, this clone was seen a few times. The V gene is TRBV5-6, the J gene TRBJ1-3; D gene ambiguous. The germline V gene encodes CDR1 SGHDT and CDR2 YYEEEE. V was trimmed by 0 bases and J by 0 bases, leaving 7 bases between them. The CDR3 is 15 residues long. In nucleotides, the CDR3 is TGTGCCAGCAGCTTGGCCCCTAGCTCTGGAAACACCATATATTTT. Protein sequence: CASSLAPSSGNTIYF.

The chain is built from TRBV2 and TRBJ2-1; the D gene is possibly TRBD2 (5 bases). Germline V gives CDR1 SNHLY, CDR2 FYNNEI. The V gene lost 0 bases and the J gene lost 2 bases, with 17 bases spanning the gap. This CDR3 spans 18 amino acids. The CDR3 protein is CASSEALQSERAYNEQFF. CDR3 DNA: TGTGCCAGCAGTGAAGCGCTTCAGTCCGAGAGGGCCTACAATGAGCAGTTCTTC.

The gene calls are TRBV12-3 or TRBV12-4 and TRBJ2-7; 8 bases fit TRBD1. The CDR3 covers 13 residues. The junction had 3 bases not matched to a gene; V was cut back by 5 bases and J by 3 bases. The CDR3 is CASSPGQGYEQYF. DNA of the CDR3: TGTGCCAGCAGTCCAGGACAGGGCTACGAGCAGTACTTC.

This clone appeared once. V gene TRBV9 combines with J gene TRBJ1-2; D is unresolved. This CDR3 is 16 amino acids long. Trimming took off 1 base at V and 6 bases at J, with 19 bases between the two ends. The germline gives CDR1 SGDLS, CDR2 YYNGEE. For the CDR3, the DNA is TGTGCCAGCAGCGTACCCCCCGTTGTGGCTCTTGATGGCTACACCTTC. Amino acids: CASSVPPVVALDGYTF.